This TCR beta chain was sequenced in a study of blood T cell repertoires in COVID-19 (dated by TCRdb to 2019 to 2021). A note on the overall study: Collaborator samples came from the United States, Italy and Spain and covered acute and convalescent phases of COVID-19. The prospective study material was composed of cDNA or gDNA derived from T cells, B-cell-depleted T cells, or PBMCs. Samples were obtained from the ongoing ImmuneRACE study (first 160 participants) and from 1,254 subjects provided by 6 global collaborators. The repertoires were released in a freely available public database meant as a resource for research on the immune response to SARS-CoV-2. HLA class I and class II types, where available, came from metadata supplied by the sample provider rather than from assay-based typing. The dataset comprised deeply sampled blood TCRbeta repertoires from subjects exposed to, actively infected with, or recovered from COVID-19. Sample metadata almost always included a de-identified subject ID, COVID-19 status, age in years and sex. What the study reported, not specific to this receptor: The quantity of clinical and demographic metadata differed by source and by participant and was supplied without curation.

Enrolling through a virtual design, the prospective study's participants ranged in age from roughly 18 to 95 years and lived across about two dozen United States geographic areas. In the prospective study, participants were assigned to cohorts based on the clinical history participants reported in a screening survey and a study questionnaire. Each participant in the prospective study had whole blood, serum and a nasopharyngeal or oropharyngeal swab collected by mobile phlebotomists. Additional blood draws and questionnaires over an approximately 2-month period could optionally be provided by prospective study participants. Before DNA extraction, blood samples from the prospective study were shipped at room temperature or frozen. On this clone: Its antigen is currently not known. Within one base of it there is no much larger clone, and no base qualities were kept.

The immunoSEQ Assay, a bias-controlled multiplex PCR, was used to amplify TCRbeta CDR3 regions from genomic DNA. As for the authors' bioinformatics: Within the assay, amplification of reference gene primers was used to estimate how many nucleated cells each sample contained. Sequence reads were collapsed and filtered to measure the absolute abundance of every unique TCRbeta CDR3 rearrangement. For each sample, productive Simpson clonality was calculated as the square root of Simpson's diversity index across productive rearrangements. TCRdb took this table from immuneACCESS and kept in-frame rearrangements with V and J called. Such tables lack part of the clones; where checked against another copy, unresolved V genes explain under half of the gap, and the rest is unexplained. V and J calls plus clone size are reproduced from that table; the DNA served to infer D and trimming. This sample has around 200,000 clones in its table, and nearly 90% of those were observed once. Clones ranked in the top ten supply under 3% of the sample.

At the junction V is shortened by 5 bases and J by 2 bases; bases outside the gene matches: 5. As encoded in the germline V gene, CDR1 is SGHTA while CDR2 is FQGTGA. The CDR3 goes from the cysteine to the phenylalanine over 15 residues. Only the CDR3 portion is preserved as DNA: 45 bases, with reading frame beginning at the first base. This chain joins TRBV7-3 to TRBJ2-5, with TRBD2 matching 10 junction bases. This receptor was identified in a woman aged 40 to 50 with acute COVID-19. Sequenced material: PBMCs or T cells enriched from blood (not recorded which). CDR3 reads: CASSPRTSGQETQYF. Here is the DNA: TGTGCCAGCAGCCCAAGGACTAGCGGACAAGAGACCCAGTACTTC.